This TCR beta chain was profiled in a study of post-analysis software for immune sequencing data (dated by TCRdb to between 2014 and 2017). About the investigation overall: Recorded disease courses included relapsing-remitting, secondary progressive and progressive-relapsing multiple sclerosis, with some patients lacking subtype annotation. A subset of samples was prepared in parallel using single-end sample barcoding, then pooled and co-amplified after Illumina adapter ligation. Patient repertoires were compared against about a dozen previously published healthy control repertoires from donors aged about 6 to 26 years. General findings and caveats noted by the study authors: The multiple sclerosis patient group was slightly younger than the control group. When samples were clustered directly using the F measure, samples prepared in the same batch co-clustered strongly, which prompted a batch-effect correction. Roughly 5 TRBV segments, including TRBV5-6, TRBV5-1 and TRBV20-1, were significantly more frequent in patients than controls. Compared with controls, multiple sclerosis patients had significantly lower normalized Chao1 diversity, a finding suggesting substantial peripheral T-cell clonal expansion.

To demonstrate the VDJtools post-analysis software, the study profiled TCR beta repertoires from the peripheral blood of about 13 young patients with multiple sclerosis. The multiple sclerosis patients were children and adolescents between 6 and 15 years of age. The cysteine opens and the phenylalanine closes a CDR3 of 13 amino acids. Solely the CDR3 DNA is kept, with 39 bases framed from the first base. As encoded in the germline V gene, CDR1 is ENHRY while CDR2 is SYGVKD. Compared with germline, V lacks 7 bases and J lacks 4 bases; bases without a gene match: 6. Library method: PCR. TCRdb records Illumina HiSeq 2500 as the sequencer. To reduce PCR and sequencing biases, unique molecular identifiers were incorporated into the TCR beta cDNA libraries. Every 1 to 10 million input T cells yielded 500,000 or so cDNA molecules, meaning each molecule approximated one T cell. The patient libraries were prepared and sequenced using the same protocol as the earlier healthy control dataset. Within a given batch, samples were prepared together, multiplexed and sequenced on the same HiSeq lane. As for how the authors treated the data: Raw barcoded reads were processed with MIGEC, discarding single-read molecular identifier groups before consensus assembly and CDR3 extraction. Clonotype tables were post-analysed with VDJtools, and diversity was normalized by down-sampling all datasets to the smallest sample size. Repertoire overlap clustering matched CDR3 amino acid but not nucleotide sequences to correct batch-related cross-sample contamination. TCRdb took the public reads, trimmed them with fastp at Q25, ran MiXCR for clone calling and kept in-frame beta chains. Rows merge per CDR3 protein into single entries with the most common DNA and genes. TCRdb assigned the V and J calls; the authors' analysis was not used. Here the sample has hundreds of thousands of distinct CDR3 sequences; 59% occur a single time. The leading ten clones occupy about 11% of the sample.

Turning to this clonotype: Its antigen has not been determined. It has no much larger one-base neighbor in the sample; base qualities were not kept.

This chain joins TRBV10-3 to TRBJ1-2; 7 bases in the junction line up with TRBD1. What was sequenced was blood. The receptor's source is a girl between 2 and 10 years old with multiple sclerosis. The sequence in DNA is TGTGCCATCACTTTCCGGGACAGCTATGGCTACACCTTC. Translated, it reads CAITFRDSYGYTF.